This TCR beta chain was sequenced in a study of blood T cell repertoires in COVID-19. About the study: Collection of acute and convalescent COVID-19 samples took place in the United States, Italy and Spain. Nucleic acid was either cDNA or gDNA, and it came from T cells, B-cell-depleted T cells, or PBMCs.

Data came from immunoSEQ multiplex PCR; TCRdb stores just in-frame clones and leaves some out. Seen here are about 88,000 clones, 70% to 90% observed once, and the top ten hold 2.9%. Trimming cost V 0 bases and J 2 bases, with 19 bases left between them. The germline CDR1 and CDR2 sequences are LGHNT and FRNRAP. CDR3 length: 18 residues. The rearrangement joins TRBV12-5 to TRBJ1-1; TRBD1 might be the D (6 bases). The sample was peripheral blood. This sequence originates from a woman of 80 years or more with acute or convalescent COVID-19. CDR3 protein: CASGLVLGGWGQNTEAFF. In nucleotides, the CDR3 is TGTGCTAGTGGTTTGGTACTTGGTGGTTGGGGACAAAACACTGAAGCTTTCTTT.